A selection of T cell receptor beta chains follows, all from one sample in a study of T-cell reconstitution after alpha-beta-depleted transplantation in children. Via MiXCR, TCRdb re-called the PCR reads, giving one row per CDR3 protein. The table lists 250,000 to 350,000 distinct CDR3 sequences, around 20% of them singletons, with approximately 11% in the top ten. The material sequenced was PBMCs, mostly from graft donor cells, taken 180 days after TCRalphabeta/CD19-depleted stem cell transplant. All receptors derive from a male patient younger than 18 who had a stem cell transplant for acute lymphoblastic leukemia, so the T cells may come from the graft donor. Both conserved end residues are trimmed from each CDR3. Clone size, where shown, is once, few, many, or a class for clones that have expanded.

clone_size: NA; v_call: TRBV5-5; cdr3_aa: ASSPPPLAQETQY
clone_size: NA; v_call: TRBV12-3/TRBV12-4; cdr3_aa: ATAGVVETQY
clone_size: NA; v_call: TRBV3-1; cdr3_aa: ASSVTLAGGTGELF
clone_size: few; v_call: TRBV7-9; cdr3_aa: ASSLGDRGRGYT
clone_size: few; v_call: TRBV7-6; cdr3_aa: ASSFGNTNTEAF
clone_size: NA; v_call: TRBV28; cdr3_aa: ASSLLVGYNEQF
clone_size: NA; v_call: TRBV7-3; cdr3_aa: ASSLASGRGGEQF
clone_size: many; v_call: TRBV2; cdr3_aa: ASTAEQGPVYEQY
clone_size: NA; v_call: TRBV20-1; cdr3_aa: SAGTGGLFSEQF
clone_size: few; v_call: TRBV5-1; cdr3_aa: ASSPKLAGSQETQY
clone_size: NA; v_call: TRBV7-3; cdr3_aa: ASSFWLGEGYT
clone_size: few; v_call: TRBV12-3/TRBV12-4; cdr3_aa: ASTSGYNQPQH
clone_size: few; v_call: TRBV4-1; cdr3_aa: ASSQNDEQY
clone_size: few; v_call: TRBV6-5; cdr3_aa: ASSYVPGRDTQY
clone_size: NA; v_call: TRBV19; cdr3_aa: ASSIGWNSEAF
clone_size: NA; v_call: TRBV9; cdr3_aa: ASSPRQGALYSRDTQY
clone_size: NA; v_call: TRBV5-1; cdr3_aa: ASSLATGGGETQY
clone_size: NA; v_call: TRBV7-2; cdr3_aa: ASSARNYGYP
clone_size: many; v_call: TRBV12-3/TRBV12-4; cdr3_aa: ASRSWASGRVRGPYNEQF
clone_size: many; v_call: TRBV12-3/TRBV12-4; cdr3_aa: ASSLAGARNEQF
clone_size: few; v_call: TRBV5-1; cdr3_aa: ASSLTGISEAF
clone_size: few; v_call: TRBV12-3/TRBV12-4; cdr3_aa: ASRPPPGLAWGEKLF
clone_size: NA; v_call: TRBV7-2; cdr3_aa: ASSPRRWRVYSNQPQH
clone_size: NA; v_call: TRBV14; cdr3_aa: ASRTHLHTDTQY
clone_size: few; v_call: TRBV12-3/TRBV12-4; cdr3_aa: ASSSFPGLTNEKLF
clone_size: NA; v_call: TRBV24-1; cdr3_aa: ATSAGQGRETQY
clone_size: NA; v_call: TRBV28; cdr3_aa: ASLGGALGTDTQY
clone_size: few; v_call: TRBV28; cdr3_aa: ASSLLAEPQH
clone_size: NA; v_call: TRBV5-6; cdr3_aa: ASSLGRADTQY
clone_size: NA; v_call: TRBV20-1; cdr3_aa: SASGEFTDTQY
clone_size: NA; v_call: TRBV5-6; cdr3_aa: ASSRGLSNEKLF
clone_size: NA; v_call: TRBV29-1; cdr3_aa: SVVQGVAEAF
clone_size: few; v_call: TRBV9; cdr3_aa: ASSVARGGSYEQY
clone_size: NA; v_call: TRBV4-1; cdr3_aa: ASSQFGGAYEQY
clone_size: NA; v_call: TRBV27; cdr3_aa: ASSLSPGPDTQY
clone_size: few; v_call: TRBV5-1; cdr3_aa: ASSLTASGSYEQY
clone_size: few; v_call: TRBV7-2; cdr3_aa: ASSLVSSGHNEQF